Listed here are 13 T cell receptor beta chains from one sample, sequenced in a study of T cell repertoires in cytomegalovirus infection. TCRdb reprocessed the reads with MiXCR, giving one entry per CDR3 protein. Of fewer than 900,000 distinct CDR3 sequences listed, about 27% are singletons. Antigens of these TCRs are unknown. Sequenced material: cultured CD8+ T cells from PBMCs, taken from culture after CMV antigen stimulation. These TCRs come from a human donor in good health (CMV status not recorded). Some clones in this sample may be carry-over from other donors' samples.

The chain couples TRBV7-9 to TRBJ1-1; possible D gene TRBD1, 5 bases. The length of the CDR3 is 12 residues. Germline V gene sequence: CDR1 SEHNR, CDR2 FQNEAQ (reference sequence). Trimming left V 5 bases short and J 4 bases short, with 8 bases between. CDR3: CASSKDTTEAFF. CDR3 bases: TGTGCCAGCAGCAAGGACACCACTGAAGCTTTCTTT.

The V and J genes are TRBV28 and TRBJ1-2; 7 nucleotides match TRBD1. This CDR3 has 16 residues. Germline trimming cut 5 bases from V and 4 bases from J; bases unmatched to any gene: 13. Germline V gene data show CDR1 as MDHEN and CDR2 as SYDVKM. CDR3 sequence: CASSTEDRSKGYGYTF. In DNA, the CDR3 is TGTGCCAGCAGTACCGAGGACAGGTCGAAGGGCTATGGCTACACCTTC.

This clonotype showed up just a few times. The chain joins TRBV27 to TRBJ2-7, with D tentatively TRBD2 (6 bases). The CDR3 extends over 15 amino acids. Trimming left V 5 bases short and J 4 bases short, with 18 bases between. Looked up from germline, CDR1 is MNHEY and CDR2 is SMNVEV (reference sequence). For the CDR3, the DNA is TGTGCCAGCAGTGAAACCTGGACTAAGGGTTACGAGCAGTACTTC. Translating gives CASSETWTKGYEQYF.

At least ten counts were recorded for this clonotype. This chain connects TRBV7-2 to TRBJ1-1; weak D call: TRBD1 (6 bases). The CDR3 contains 15 residues. Deletions cut 4 bases from V and 5 bases from J, with 17 bases between. Germline V lookup: CDR1 SGHTA, CDR2 FQGNSA. The CDR3 nucleotides are TGTGCCAGCAGCTCGGGGGACACCACGGGGACTGAAGCTTTCTTT. Translated, it gives CASSSGDTTGTEAFF.

This clonotype was detected a few times. The rearrangement uses TRBV7-9 and TRBJ1-2; no reliable D call. Germline values: CDR1 SEHNR, CDR2 FQNEAQ (reference sequence). V lost 3 bases to trimming and J lost 6 bases, with 23 bases between them. CDR3 length equals 17 residues. CDR3 sequence: CASSFPGARRGEDGYTF. CDR3 nucleotides: TGTGCCAGCAGCTTCCCCGGTGCGAGGCGTGGGGAAGATGGCTACACCTTC.

This sequence joins TRBV7-9 and TRBJ2-7, with no clear D. V was clipped by 3 bases and J by 0 bases, with 12 bases between them. Germline lookup yields CDR1 SEHNR and CDR2 FQNEAQ (reference sequence). This CDR3 has 15 residues. The chain's CDR3 is CASSLGMGSSYEQYF. CDR3 sequence (DNA): TGTGCCAGCAGCTTGGGCATGGGAAGCTCCTACGAGCAGTACTTC.

This clonotype was seen many times. V is TRBV12-3 or TRBV12-4 and J is TRBJ2-7, with TRBD1 identical over 9 bases. V lost 6 bases and J lost 2; bases outside the gene matches: 8. The CDR3 sequence is 15 residues long. For the CDR3, the DNA is TGTGCCAGCAGACCCCTCCGGACAGGGGCCTACGAGCAGTACGTC. Its translation is CASRPLRTGAYEQYV.

This clonotype has at least ten counts. This sequence joins TRBV12-3 or TRBV12-4 and TRBJ1-1, with D possibly being TRBD1 (5 bases). Trimming cost V 2 bases and J 3 bases, with 7 bases left between them. The CDR3 length is 13 residues. The CDR3 sequence: CASSLMGDTEAFF. DNA for the CDR3: TGTGCCAGCAGTTTAATGGGGGACACTGAAGCTTTCTTT.

The chain couples TRBV28 to TRBJ2-2; D is tentatively TRBD1 or TRBD2 (6 bases each). The CDR3 has 15 amino acids. Per germline, CDR1 MDHEN and CDR2 SYDVKM. The germline V and J ends were trimmed by 6 bases and 6 bases, with 17 bases remaining between them. The CDR3 region is CASSPRGGRAGELFF. The CDR3 DNA follows: TGTGCCAGCAGCCCTCGTGGGGGGCGCGCCGGGGAGCTGTTTTTT.

This chain uses TRBV15 with TRBJ1-6, with D hard to call. Between the trimmed V and J ends, which lost 8 bases and 8 bases, there was a span of 16 bases. The CDR3 has 14 amino acids. Per germline, CDR1 LNHNV and CDR2 YYDKDF (reference sequence). CDR3 DNA sequence: TGTGCCACCCGACCCCCGGGGAGGGATTCACCCCTCCACTTT. Translation gives CATRPPGRDSPLHF. Full variable domain (rest looked up from reference TRBV15 and TRBJ1-6): DAMVIQNPRYQVTQFGKPVTLSCSQTLNHNVMYWYQQKSSQAPKLLFHYYDKDFNNEADTPDNFQSRRPNTSFCFLDIRSPGLGDTAMYLCATRPPGRDSPLHFGNGTRLTVT.

This clonotype was seen only a few times. The chain employs TRBV5-1 and TRBJ2-5; the D gene is possibly TRBD2 (5 bases). The V end was cut by 2 bases, the J end by 3 bases, with 8 bases between. CDR1 and CDR2 from the germline V gene are SGHRS and YFSETQ. The CDR3 sequence is 13 residues long. The CDR3 is CASSLTAEETQYF. DNA of the CDR3: TGCGCCAGCAGCTTAACAGCGGAAGAGACCCAGTACTTC.

The chain joins TRBV7-2 to TRBJ2-1, with D uncertain. Germline loops: CDR1 SGHTA, CDR2 FQGNSA. CDR3 size: 13 residues. Trimming cost V 4 bases and J 5 bases, with 9 bases left between them. The CDR3 loop reads CASSSIRHNEQFF. The CDR3 DNA follows: TGTGCCAGCAGCTCCATCAGACACAATGAGCAGTTCTTC.

CDR3 protein: CAISESGSIAQAFF. The CDR3 nucleotides read TGTGCCATCAGTGAGTCGGGTTCTATAGCTCAGGCGTTCTTC. The chain couples TRBV10-3 to TRBJ2-1; D unresolved. Germline V gene sequence: CDR1 ENHRY, CDR2 SYGVKD. The germline V and J ends were trimmed by 0 bases and 15 bases, with 18 bases remaining between them. The length of the CDR3 is 14 residues.